The entry that follows covers one T cell receptor (beta chain) sequence. The entry originates in a study of blood T cell repertoires in COVID-19. Data came from immunoSEQ multiplex PCR; TCRdb stores just in-frame clones and leaves some out. Among about 180,000 clones listed, around 89% were seen once. The sample was peripheral blood. This clonotype originated in a young man who had recovered from COVID-19.

The CDR3 protein is CASRRAGYTTTNEKLFF. Here the CDR3 DNA reads TGTGCCAGTAGGCGCGCAGGCTACACAACAACTAATGAAAAACTGTTTTTT. The gene calls are TRBV19 and TRBJ1-4, with D unclear. Germline loops: CDR1 LNHDA, CDR2 SQIVND (reference sequence). The V and J ends lost 6 bases and 0 bases respectively, with 17 bases between them. CDR3 size: 17 residues.